This T cell receptor beta chain was recorded in a study of blood T cells in healthy people across ages. Concerning this clonotype itself: One junction end does not reproduce the germline sequence, and a read error may be involved.

Germline V gene lookup returns CDR1 SGHNT and CDR2 YYREEE (reference sequence). This CDR3 comprises 16 residues. The use of a sample-barcoded 5' primer and a J-beta primer mix characterized a second PCR of 7 to 11 cycles. TCRdb analysed the 5' RACE reads with MiXCR anew, one entry per CDR3 protein. The sample holds about 780,000 distinct CDR3 sequences; about a quarter are singletons and the top ten take less than 3.5%. These data are also associated with another study on T cells of mothers and their children.

Sample: blood. J is TRBJ2-7 and V is TRBV5-4; TRBD2 aligns across 7 bases. This sequence originates from a boy younger than 18 in good health. CDR3 residues: CASSLPSGGPSYGQYF. CDR3 nucleotides: TGTGCCAGCAGCTTACCTAGCGGCGGGCCCTCCTACGGGCAGTACTTC.